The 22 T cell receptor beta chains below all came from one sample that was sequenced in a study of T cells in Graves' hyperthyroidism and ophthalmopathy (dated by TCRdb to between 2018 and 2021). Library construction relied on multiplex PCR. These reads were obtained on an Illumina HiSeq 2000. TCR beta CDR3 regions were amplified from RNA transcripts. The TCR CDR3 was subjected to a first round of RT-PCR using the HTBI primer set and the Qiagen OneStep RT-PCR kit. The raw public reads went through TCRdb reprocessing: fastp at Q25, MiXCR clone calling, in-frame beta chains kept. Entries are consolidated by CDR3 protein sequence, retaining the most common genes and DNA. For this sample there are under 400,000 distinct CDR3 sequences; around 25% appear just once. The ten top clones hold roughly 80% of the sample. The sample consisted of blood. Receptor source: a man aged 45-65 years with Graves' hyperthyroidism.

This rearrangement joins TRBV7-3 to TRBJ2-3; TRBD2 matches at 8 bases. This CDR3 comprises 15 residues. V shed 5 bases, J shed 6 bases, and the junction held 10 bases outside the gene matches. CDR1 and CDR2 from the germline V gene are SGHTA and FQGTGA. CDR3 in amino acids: CASSPQGLVVDTQYF. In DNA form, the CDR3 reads TGTGCCAGCAGCCCACAGGGACTAGTGGTTGATACGCAGTATTTT.

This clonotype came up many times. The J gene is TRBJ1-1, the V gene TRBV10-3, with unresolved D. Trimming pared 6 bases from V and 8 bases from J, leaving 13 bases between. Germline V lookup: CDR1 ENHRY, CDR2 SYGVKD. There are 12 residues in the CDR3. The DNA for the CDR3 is TGTGCCATCAGGGCCTCGGACCGCGAAGCTTTCTTT. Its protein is CAIRASDREAFF.

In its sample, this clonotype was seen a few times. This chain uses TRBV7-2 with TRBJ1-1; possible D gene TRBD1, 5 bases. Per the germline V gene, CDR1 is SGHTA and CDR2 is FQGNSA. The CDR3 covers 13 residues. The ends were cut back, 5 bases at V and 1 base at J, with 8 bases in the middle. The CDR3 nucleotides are TGTGCCAGCAGCCGACAGAGGAACACTGAAGCTTTCTTT. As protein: CASSRQRNTEAFF. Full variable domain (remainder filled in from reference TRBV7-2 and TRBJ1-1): GAGVSQSPSNKVTEKGKDVELRCDPISGHTALYWYRQSLGQGLEFLIYFQGNSAPDKSGLPSDRFSAERTGGSVSTLTIQRTQQEDSAVYLCASSRQRNTEAFFGQGTRLTVV.

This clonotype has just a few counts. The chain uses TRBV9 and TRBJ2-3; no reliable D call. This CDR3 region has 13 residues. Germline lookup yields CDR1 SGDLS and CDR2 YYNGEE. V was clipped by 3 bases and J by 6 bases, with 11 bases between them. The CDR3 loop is CASSAQRSDTQYF. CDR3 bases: TGTGCCAGCAGCGCCCAAAGGAGCGATACGCAGTATTTT.

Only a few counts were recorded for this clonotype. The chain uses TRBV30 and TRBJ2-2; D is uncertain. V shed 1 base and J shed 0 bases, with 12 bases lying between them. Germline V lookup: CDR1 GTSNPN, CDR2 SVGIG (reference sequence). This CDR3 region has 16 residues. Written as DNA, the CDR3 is TGTGCCTGGAGTGGCCGGAGACAATCGAACACCGGGGAGCTGTTTTTT. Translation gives CAWSGRRQSNTGELFF.

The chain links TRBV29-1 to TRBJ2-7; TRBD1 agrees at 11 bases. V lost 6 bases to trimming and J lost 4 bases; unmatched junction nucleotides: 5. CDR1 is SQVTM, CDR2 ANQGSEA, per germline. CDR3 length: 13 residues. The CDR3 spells CSVRDRGKYEQYF. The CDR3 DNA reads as TGCAGCGTCCGGGACAGGGGGAAATACGAGCAGTACTTC.

The CDR3 DNA is TGTGCCAGCAGCTTAACTCCGGGACAGGGGGCTCAGCCCCAGCATTTT. Translation gives CASSLTPGQGAQPQHF. The rearrangement joins TRBV7-3 to TRBJ1-5; 12 bases match TRBD1. CDR1 and CDR2 (germline): SGHTA, FQGTGA. The CDR3 contains 16 residues. With 0 bases clipped from V and 6 bases from J, the junction kept 3 bases outside the gene matches.

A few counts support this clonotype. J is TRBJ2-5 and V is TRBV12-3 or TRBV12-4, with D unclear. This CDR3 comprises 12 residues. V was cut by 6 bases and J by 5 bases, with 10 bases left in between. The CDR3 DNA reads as TGTGCCAGCAGGCCAGTCGCTGAGACCCAGTACTTC. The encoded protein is CASRPVAETQYF.

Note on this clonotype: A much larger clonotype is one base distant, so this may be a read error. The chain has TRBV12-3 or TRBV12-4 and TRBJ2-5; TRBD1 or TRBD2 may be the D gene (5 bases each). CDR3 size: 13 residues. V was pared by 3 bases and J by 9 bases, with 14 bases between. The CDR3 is CASSLTGLGAQYF. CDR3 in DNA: TGTGCCAGCAGTTTGACGGGGTTGGGGGCCCAGTACTTC.

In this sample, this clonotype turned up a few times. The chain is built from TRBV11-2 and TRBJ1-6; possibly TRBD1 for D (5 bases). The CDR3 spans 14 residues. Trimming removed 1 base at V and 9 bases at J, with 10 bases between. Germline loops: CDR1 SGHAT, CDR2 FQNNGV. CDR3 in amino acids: CASSLVRGGSPLHF. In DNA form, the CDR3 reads TGTGCCAGCAGCTTAGTTCGGGGCGGTTCACCCCTCCACTTT.

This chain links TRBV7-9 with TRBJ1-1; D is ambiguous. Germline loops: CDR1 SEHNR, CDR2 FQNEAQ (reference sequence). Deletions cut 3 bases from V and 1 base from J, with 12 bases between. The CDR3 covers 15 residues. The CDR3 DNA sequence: TGTGCCAGCAGCTTCATAACCGGGAGGAACACTGAAGCTTTCTTT. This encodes CASSFITGRNTEAFF.

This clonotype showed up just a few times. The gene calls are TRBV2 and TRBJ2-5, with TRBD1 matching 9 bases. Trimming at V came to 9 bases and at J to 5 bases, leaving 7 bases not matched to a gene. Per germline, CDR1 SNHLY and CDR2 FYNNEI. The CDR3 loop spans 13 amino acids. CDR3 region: CASQGQGSETQYF. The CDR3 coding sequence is TGTGCCAGTCAGGGACAGGGTAGCGAGACCCAGTACTTC.

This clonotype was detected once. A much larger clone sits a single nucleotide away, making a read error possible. The CDR3 coding sequence is TGCAGCGTTGCGGACAGGCAGAAAACTGAAGCTTTCTTT. It codes for CSVADRQKTEAFF. The chain couples TRBV29-1 to TRBJ1-1; 7 nucleotides match TRBD1. CDR1 is SQVTM and CDR2 is ANQGSEA in the germline V gene. Trimming removed 4 bases from V and 5 bases from J; junction bases left unmatched: 7. The CDR3 length is 13 residues. Full variable domain (outside the CDR3, taken from reference TRBV29-1 and TRBJ1-1): SAVISQKPSRDICQRGTSLTIQCQVDSQVTMMFWYRQQPGQSLTLIATANQGSEATYESGFVIDKFPISRPNLTFSTLTVSNMSPEDSSIYLCSVADRQKTEAFFGQGTRLTVV.

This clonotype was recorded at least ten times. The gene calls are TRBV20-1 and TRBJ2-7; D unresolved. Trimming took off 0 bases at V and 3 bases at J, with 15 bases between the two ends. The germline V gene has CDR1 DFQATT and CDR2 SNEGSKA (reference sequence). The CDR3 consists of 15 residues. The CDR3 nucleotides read TGCAGTGCTAGAGATCTCGGGCGGACGGACTACGAGCAGTACTTC. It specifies CSARDLGRTDYEQYF.

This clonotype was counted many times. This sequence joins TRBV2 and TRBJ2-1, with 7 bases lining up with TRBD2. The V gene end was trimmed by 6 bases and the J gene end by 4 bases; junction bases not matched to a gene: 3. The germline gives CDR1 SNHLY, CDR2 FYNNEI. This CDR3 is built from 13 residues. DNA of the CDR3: TGTGCCAGCAGACTAGCGTATTACAATGAGCAGTTCTTC. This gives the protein CASRLAYYNEQFF.

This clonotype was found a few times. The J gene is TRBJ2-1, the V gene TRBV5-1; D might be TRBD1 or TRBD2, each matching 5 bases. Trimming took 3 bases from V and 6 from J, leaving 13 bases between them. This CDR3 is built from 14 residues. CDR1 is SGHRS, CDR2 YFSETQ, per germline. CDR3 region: CASSSGTNLNEQFF. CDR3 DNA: TGCGCCAGCAGCTCCGGGACCAACCTCAATGAGCAGTTCTTC. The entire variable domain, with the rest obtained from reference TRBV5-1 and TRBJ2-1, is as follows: KAGVTQTPRYLIKTRGQQVTLSCSPISGHRSVSWYQQTPGQGLQFLFEYFSETQRNKGNFPGRFSGRQFSNSRSEMNVSTLELGDSALYLCASSSGTNLNEQFFGPGTRLTVL.

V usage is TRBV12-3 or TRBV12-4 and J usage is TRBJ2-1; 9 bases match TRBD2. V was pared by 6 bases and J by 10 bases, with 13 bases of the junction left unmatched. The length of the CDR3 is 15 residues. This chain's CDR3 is CASSPSSGRPAEQFF. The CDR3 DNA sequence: TGTGCCAGCAGCCCCTCCAGCGGGAGGCCGGCGGAGCAGTTCTTC.

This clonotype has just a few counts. The CDR3 nucleotides read TGCGCCAGCAGCTTGGCCCGCGGAAGGGGTGAAGGCTACACCTTC. Its translation: CASSLARGRGEGYTF. This chain uses TRBV5-1 with TRBJ1-2; tentative D call: TRBD1 (5 bases). V gave up 0 bases and J gave up 8 bases, with 17 bases separating them. This CDR3 has 15 residues. The V gene's germline CDR1 is SGHRS and CDR2 YFSETQ.

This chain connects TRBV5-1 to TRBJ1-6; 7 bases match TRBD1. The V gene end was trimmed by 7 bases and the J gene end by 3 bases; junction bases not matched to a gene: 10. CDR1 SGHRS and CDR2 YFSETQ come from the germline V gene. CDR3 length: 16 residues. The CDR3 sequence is CASPRLGTVYNSPLHF. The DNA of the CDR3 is TGCGCCAGCCCCCGGCTCGGGACAGTCTATAATTCACCCCTCCACTTT.

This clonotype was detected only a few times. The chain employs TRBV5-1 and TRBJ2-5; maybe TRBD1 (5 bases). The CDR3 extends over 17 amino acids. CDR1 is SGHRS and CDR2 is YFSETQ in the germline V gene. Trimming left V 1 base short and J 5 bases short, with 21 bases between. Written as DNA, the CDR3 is TGCGCCAGCAGCTTGAAGAGTAGACCGCAGGGTGGGGAGACCCAGTACTTC. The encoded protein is CASSLKSRPQGGETQYF.

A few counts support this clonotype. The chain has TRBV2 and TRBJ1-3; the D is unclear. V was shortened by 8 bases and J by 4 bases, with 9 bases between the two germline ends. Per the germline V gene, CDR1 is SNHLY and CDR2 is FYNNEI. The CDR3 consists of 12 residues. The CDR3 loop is CASFGSGNTIYF. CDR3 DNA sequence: TGTGCCAGCTTTGGTTCGGGAAACACCATATATTTT.

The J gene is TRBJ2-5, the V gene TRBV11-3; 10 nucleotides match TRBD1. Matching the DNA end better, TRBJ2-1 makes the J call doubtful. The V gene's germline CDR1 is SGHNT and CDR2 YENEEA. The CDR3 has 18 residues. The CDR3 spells CASSLASGTGENGETQFF. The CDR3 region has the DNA TGTGCCAGCAGCTTGGCATCCGGGACAGGGGAAAATGGAGAGACCCAGTTCTTC.